One sample yielded the 24 T cell receptor delta chains listed below, sequenced in a study of gamma-delta chains in newborns, infants, children (dated by TCRdb to about 2019). The run used an Illumina MiSeq. With CATT, TCRdb called clones again from the public reads; duplicate DNA rows were later joined. A total of fewer than 4,500 delta-chain clones appear in this sample, 0.64% of them only once. 15% of the sample rests with the top ten. Specimen: blood. The receptors here all came from a child who was a newborn, infant or young child, either healthy, febrile or measles-vaccinated (not recorded which).

This clone is labeled medium-sized. Within the sample, other DNA sequences also encode this same CDR3. The chain employs TRDV2 and TRDJ3, with 11 nucleotides matching TRDD3. Per germline, CDR1 GEAIGNYY and CDR2 EKD. V was clipped by 0 bases and J by 2 bases; unmatched bases: 2. This CDR3 spans 18 amino acids. The CDR3 DNA is TGTGCCTGTGACACCCTTGGGGGATACGCCTGGGACACCCGACAGATGTTTTTC. This codes for CACDTLGGYAWDTRQMFF.

This clone was counted between two and nine times. The protein given by TCRdb reflects a much larger clone and differs at residue 5 from this DNA's translation, likely from a read error; the protein shown is the DNA's translation. CDR3 DNA sequence: TGTGCCTGTGACGCCGTTGGGGGATACGGGTACACCGATAAACTCATCTTT. Translation gives CACDAVGGYGYTDKLIF. This chain connects TRDV2 to TRDJ1; 11 bases fit TRDD3. The CDR3 runs 17 residues. Germline values: CDR1 GEAIGNYY, CDR2 EKD. Germline trimming cut 3 bases from V and 0 bases from J; bases unmatched to any gene: 8.

This clone was seen a handful of times. A far larger clone differs by one base, so this is likely a read error. Other DNA sequences of this sample code for an identical CDR3. This chain joins TRDV2 and TRDJ3; 10 bases are shared with TRDD3. This CDR3 has 18 amino acids. Looked up from germline, CDR1 is GEAIGNYY and CDR2 is EKD. CDR3 region: CACDTGGFSSWDTRQMFF. In nucleotides, the CDR3 is TGTGCCTGCGACACTGGGGGATTTAGCTCCTGGGACACCCGACAGATGTTTTTC.

About this clone: With only one base between it and a far larger clone, this is likely a read error. Other DNA sequences in this specimen translate into the identical CDR3. Here the CDR3 DNA reads TGTGCCTGTGACACTGTACTGGGGGATACGAGCTCCTGGGACACCCGACAGATGTTTTTC. Translating it yields CACDTVLGDTSSWDTRQMFF. The rearrangement joins TRDV2 to TRDJ3; TRDD3 agrees at 13 bases. Germline values: CDR1 GEAIGNYY, CDR2 EKD. Trimming at V came to 1 base and at J to 0 bases, leaving 5 bases not matched to a gene. This CDR3 has 20 amino acids.

V is TRAV29/DV5 and J is TRDJ1; a weak D match, TRDD3 (6 bases). This CDR3 is 18 amino acids long. Between the trimmed V and J ends, which lost 2 bases and 0 bases, there was a span of 23 bases. From germline, CDR1 is NSMFDY and CDR2 ISSIKDK. The CDR3, as DNA: TGTGCAGCAAGTTCCCCCCGTGGCTCTACTGGGAACACCGATAAACTCATCTTT. Translating gives CAASSPRGSTGNTDKLIF.

In regard to this clone: Since a far larger clone is one base different, this is likely a read error. The identical CDR3 is also encoded by other nucleotide sequences in the sample. The chain joins TRDV2 to TRDJ3; D possibly uses TRDD2 or TRDD3 (5 bases each). This CDR3 region has 17 residues. In germline, CDR1 is GEAIGNYY, CDR2 EKD. This CDR3 reads CACDTAYETWDTRQMFF. Written as DNA, the CDR3 is TGTGCCTGTGACACCGCCTACGAAACCTGGGACACCCGACAGATGTTCTTC.

This clone was found a few times. One base separates it from a far larger clone, so it is likely a read error. Other DNA sequences in this sample translate to the same CDR3. The chain recombines TRDV2 with TRDJ3; possible D gene TRDD3, 5 bases. The CDR3 totals 18 residues. Looked up from germline, CDR1 is GEAIGNYY and CDR2 is EKD. CDR3 region: CACDTAGTLSWDTRQMFF. As DNA, the CDR3 is TGCGCCTGTGACACGGCTGGGACCCTTTCCTGGGACACCCGACAGATGTTTTTC.

This clone showed up just a few times. TCRdb's protein for this DNA is that of a much larger clone and differs from the translation at residue 4, likely a read error; the protein shown is the DNA translation. V usage is TRDV2 and J usage is TRDJ2; 11 bases fit TRDD3. The CDR3 sequence is 17 residues long. Germline V lookup: CDR1 GEAIGNYY, CDR2 EKD. The CDR3 region is CACNTVLGDTLTAQLFF. CDR3 DNA: TGTGCCTGTAACACCGTACTGGGGGATACTTTGACAGCACAACTCTTCTTT.

Comments on this clone: The protein TCRdb gives is from a much larger clone and does not agree with this DNA's translation at residue 10, likely a read error; the protein shown here comes from the DNA. The chain is built from TRDV2 and TRDJ2, with 8 bases lining up with TRDD3. This CDR3 region has 19 residues. Losses at the gene ends were 0 bases for V and 0 bases for J; bases not matched to a gene: 11. Looked up from germline, CDR1 is GEAIGNYY and CDR2 is EKD. CDR3 coding DNA: TGTGCCTGTGACACCGTAATGGGGGATGCGATTGCTTTGACAGCACAACTCTTCTTT. It encodes CACDTVMGDAIALTAQLFF.

This clone was seen a few times. This DNA's translation and the protein TCRdb lists, from a much larger clone, do not match at residue 4, likely due to a read error; the protein shown is translated from the DNA. The chain has TRDV2 and TRDJ2; TRDD3 matches 9 bases. V shed 6 bases and J 4 bases; nucleotides not matched to a gene: 11. Germline values: CDR1 GEAIGNYY, CDR2 EKD. The CDR3 length is 16 residues. The chain's CDR3 is CACSTVGIRGTAQLFF. In DNA, the CDR3 is TGTGCCTGTAGCACCGTGGGGATACGCGGGACAGCACAACTCTTCTTT.

As for this clone: TCRdb lists the protein of a much larger clone for this DNA, which differs at residue 10, so this is likely a read error; the protein given here is translated from the DNA itself. The J gene is TRDJ2, the V gene TRDV2, with 10 bases aligning to TRDD3. With V trimmed by 0 bases and J by 6 bases, 3 bases remained unmatched. The CDR3 runs to 15 residues. The germline CDR1 and CDR2 sequences are GEAIGNYY and EKD. Here the CDR3 DNA reads TGTGCCTGTGACACCGTACTGGGGGATTCAGCACAACTCTTCTTT. Protein sequence: CACDTVLGDSAQLFF.

This clone came up a few times. A far larger clone differs by one base, so this is likely a read error. Additional DNA sequences in this sample encode the identical CDR3. The J gene is TRDJ1, the V gene TRDV2, with TRDD3 identical over 13 bases. The CDR3 has 15 residues. In germline, CDR1 is GEAIGNYY, CDR2 EKD. CDR3 loop: CACDYWGIRTDKLIF. Written as DNA, the CDR3 is TGTGCCTGTGACTACTGGGGGATACGCACCGATAAACTTATCTTT.

As regards this clone: The translation of this DNA and the TCRdb protein of a much larger clone differ at residue 13, probably owing to a read error; the protein shown here is translated from the DNA. The chain links TRDV1 to TRDJ1; 8 bases match TRDD3. The CDR3 is 15 residues long. Germline V gene lookup returns CDR1 TSWWSYY and CDR2 QGS. In DNA form, the CDR3 reads TGTGCTCTTGGGGAACTGGGGGATAAACCCGATAAACCCATCTTT. Translating it yields CALGELGDKPDKPIF.

On this clone: TCRdb's protein does not match the DNA translation at residue 11; the protein provided is translated from the DNA. The rearrangement links TRDV2 to TRDJ3; 7 bases line up with TRDD3. V dropped 0 bases and J dropped 2; count of bases not matched to a gene: 12. Germline CDR1 reads GEAIGNYY; CDR2 reads EKD. The CDR3 extends over 20 amino acids. CDR3 in DNA: TGTGCCTGTGACACCGGCTGGGGGGTACAGGCTACCTGGGACACCCGACAGATGTTTTTC. Protein sequence: CACDTGWGVQATWDTRQMFF.

This clone turned up a few times. One base away lies a much larger clone, so this may be a sequencing read error. V and J are TRDV2 and TRDJ3, with 9 bases aligning to TRDD3. This CDR3 has 19 amino acids. V lost 3 bases and J lost 0; bases outside the gene matches: 8. Germline loops: CDR1 GEAIGNYY, CDR2 EKD. The CDR3, as DNA: TGTGCCTGTGACGCCGGGGGATACTTCAGCTCCTGGGACACCCGACAGATGTTTTTC. It translates to CACDAGGYFSSWDTRQMFF.

The chain employs TRDV2 and TRDJ3; 9 positions match TRDD3. Germline V CDR1 and CDR2: GEAIGNYY, EKD. This CDR3 is built from 20 residues. The ends lost 0 bases at V and 4 bases at J; junction bases unmatched: 12. CDR3 nucleotides: TGTGCCTGTGACACCGTCCTACTGGGGGACCACGTTTGGGACACCCGACAGATGTTTTTC. Translated, it gives CACDTVLLGDHVWDTRQMFF.

This clone was picked up a small number of times. A read error is the likely source, as a far larger clone sits one nucleotide away. The same CDR3 also results from other DNA sequences found in this sample. The rearrangement joins TRDV2 to TRDJ2; 11 nucleotides align to TRDD3. The germline V gene has CDR1 GEAIGNYY and CDR2 EKD. This CDR3 spans 16 amino acids. CDR3: CACDPLGDTLTAQLFF. CDR3 nucleotide sequence: TGTGCCTGTGACCCCCTGGGGGATACTTTAACAGCACAACTCTTCTTT.

Points on this clone: The protein given by TCRdb reflects a much larger clone and differs at residue 8 from this DNA's translation, likely from a read error; the protein shown is the DNA's translation. The chain couples TRDV2 to TRDJ3; D remains ambiguous. The CDR3 totals 18 residues. V dropped 2 bases and J dropped 0 bases, with 13 bases sitting between them. The germline gives CDR1 GEAIGNYY, CDR2 EKD. CDR3 nucleotides: TGTGCCTGTGACAAGATGGCTTCTGTCTCCTGGGACACCCGACAGATGTTTTTC. Amino acids: CACDKMASVSWDTRQMFF.

Relative to its sample, this clone is medium-sized. Just one base apart from a much larger clone, this may be a read error. V is TRDV2 and J is TRDJ3; D is undetermined. Deletions cut 0 bases from V and 0 bases from J, with 17 bases between. The CDR3 has 20 amino acids. CDR1 is GEAIGNYY and CDR2 is EKD in the germline V gene. CDR3 nucleotides: TGTGCCTGTGACACCTGGAGTCTTGGCTCAAGCTCCTGGGACACCCGACAGATGTTTTTC. This codes for CACDTWSLGSSSWDTRQMFF.

About this clone: TCRdb's protein for this DNA is that of a much larger clone and differs from the translation at residue 14, likely a read error; the protein shown is the DNA translation. The V call is TRDV2, the J call TRDJ2, with TRDD3 matching over 11 bases. The CDR3 runs 18 residues. Unmatched junction bases numbered 14, after V lost 0 bases and J lost 9 bases. Germline CDR1 reads GEAIGNYY; CDR2 reads EKD. The CDR3 is CACDTVWGIRPLAPQLFF. The CDR3 coding sequence is TGTGCCTGTGACACCGTATGGGGGATACGCCCTTTAGCGCCACAACTCTTCTTT.

This clone has a handful of counts. This rearrangement joins TRDV3 to TRDJ1, with D possibly TRDD2 on 6 matching bases. V was clipped by 4 bases and J by 0 bases, with 27 bases between them. Per the germline V gene, CDR1 is TVYSNPD and CDR2 is GDNSRS (reference sequence). The CDR3 consists of 18 residues. The CDR3 sequence is CASMGSFPPFSYTDKLIF. The CDR3, as DNA: TGTGCCTCGATGGGATCCTTCCCACCTTTCTCTTACACCGATAAACTCATCTTT.

This clone has more than one count but fewer than ten. Just one base apart from a much larger clone, this may be a read error. The chain employs TRDV2 and TRDJ1; 10 bases are a match to TRDD3. Trimming at V came to 5 bases and at J to 7 bases, leaving 12 bases not matched to a gene. The CDR3 runs 15 residues. CDR1 is GEAIGNYY, CDR2 EKD, per germline. CDR3 sequence: CACVNWGIPDGKLIF. The CDR3 DNA is TGTGCCTGTGTGAACTGGGGGATTCCGGACGGTAAACTCATCTTT.

J is TRDJ3 and V is TRDV2, with 13 positions matching TRDD3. CDR3 length: 17 amino acids. V trimming: 3 bases; J trimming: 3 bases; junction bases outside the gene matches: 1. CDR1 GEAIGNYY and CDR2 EKD come from the germline V gene. CDR3 sequence reads: CACDHWGIRWDTRQMFF. The CDR3 bases are TGTGCCTGTGACCACTGGGGGATACGCTGGGACACCCGACAGATGTTTTTC.

This clone was observed a few times. A much larger clone differs from this one at a single base, so this may be a read error. This same CDR3 is encoded by further DNA sequences in the sample. This chain uses TRDV2 with TRDJ3; TRDD3 agrees at 9 bases. This CDR3 has 18 amino acids. Germline V gene data show CDR1 as GEAIGNYY and CDR2 as EKD. The CDR3 region has the DNA TGTGCCTGCGACACTGGGGGACCATTTTCCTGGGACACCCGACAGATGTTTTTC. Protein: CACDTGGPFSWDTRQMFF.